The rows below give T cell receptor beta chains drawn from one sample of a study of cytomegalovirus exposure and HLA in healthy donors. Profiled with immunoSEQ multiplex PCR; TCRdb holds only in-frame clones, not every one. The sample holds roughly 120,000 clones, approximately 80% seen once. The sample taken for sequencing was PBMCs. All receptors come from an older woman in good health and CMV-seropositive. Each CDR3 is given with its conserved first and last residue. D genes are given only for firm matches. The size field is filled for only some rows; it gives once, few, many or a size class.

CASSFLPEGDQETQYF | TGTGCCAGCAGTTTCCTCCCCGAGGGGGACCAAGAGACCCAGTACTTC | once | TRBJ2-5 | - | TRBV28
CASSQTSGGITDTQYF | TGTGCCAGCAGTCAAACTAGCGGGGGGATCACAGATACGCAGTATTTT | - | TRBJ2-3 | TRBD2 | TRBV28
CAWSTGYEQYF | TGTGCCTGGAGTACGGGGTACGAGCAGTACTTC | - | TRBJ2-7 | - | TRBV30
CASSYLWRERDTQYF | TGTGCCAGCAGTTATTTGTGGCGGGAGAGAGATACGCAGTATTTT | - | TRBJ2-3 | TRBD2 | TRBV6-6
CASSYVEQGKQYF | TGTGCCAGCAGTTACGTGGAGCAGGGGAAGCAGTACTTC | - | TRBJ2-7 | - | TRBV2
CASSPAGDPGDTQYF | TGTGCCAGCAGCCCGGCGGGAGACCCGGGAGATACGCAGTATTTT | - | TRBJ2-3 | TRBD2 | TRBV5-6
CASSLPPGQHHNEQFF | TGTGCCAGCAGCCTTCCCCCGGGACAGCATCACAATGAGCAGTTCTTC | - | TRBJ2-1 | TRBD1 | TRBV5-5
CAWSVLGEKLFF | TGTGCCTGGAGTGTACTAGGAGAAAAACTGTTTTTT | - | TRBJ1-4 | - | TRBV30
CASIPEGAGLNEQFF | TGTGCCAGCATCCCGGAGGGAGCAGGGTTAAATGAGCAGTTCTTC | - | TRBJ2-1 | - | TRBV7-2
CARSLILAGERSTDTQYF | TGTGCCAGAAGCTTAATTTTAGCGGGAGAGAGAAGCACAGATACGCAGTATTTT | - | TRBJ2-3 | TRBD2 | TRBV5-3
CASSVGQASSYEQYF | TGTGCCAGCAGTGTGGGACAGGCGAGCTCCTACGAGCAGTACTTC | - | TRBJ2-7 | TRBD1 | TRBV2
CASSLYTGGTGELFF | TGTGCCAGCAGTTTATACACAGGGGGCACCGGGGAGCTGTTTTTT | - | TRBJ2-2 | TRBD1 | TRBV27
CASSFPLRDRSYEQYF | TGTGCCAGCTCCTTTCCCCTTCGTGACAGATCCTACGAGCAGTACTTC | - | TRBJ2-7 | - | TRBV18
CASSHMTSGGSYEQYF | TGTGCCAGCAGCCACATGACTAGCGGGGGCTCCTACGAGCAGTACTTC | - | TRBJ2-7 | TRBD2 | TRBV4-2
CASSFRTGGTVGTEAFF | TGCGCCAGCAGCTTTCGGACAGGGGGGACTGTGGGCACTGAAGCTTTCTTT | - | TRBJ1-1 | TRBD1 | TRBV5-1
CASSRAGGWGLNEQFF | TGCGCCAGCAGCCGAGCGGGAGGGTGGGGGCTAAATGAGCAGTTCTTC | - | TRBJ2-1 | TRBD2 | TRBV4-1
CASSMYRSTDTQYF | TGCGCCAGCAGTATGTACAGAAGCACAGATACGCAGTATTTT | - | TRBJ2-3 | - | TRBV10-1
CASSNSGSTHEQYF | TGTGCCAGCAGCAACAGCGGGAGTACCCACGAGCAGTACTTC | - | TRBJ2-7 | - | TRBV21-1
CASSFGQGGYNEQFF | TGTGCCAGCAGCTTCGGGCAGGGGGGTTACAATGAGCAGTTCTTC | - | TRBJ2-1 | - | TRBV7-9
CASSLGQAGPNEKLFF | TGCGCCAGCAGCTTGGGACAGGCCGGTCCCAATGAAAAACTGTTTTTT | - | TRBJ1-4 | - | TRBV5-1
CAWSYRGRGYGYTF | TGTGCCTGGAGTTACAGGGGGCGCGGGTATGGCTACACCTTC | - | TRBJ1-2 | TRBD1 | TRBV30
CASRRTSGPYNEQFF | TGTGCCAGCCGCCGGACTAGCGGGCCTTACAATGAGCAGTTCTTC | - | TRBJ2-1 | TRBD2 | TRBV7-6
CRDTNTEAFF | TGCCGGGATACTAACACTGAAGCTTTCTTT | few | TRBJ1-1 | - | TRBV29-1
CASSIWGQYEKLFF | TGTGCCAGTAGTATTTGGGGACAATATGAAAAACTGTTTTTT | - | TRBJ1-4 | - | TRBV19
CASSPGGAGTGGYTF | TGCGCCAGCAGCCCTGGCGGGGCAGGTACAGGAGGCTACACCTTC | - | TRBJ1-2 | - | TRBV4-1
CASSEYGTDTQYF | TGTGCCAGCAGTGAATATGGCACGGATACGCAGTATTTT | - | TRBJ2-3 | - | TRBV6-4
CASSANPGSDGYTF | TGTGCCAGCAGCGCAAATCCGGGGTCCGATGGCTACACCTTC | - | TRBJ1-2 | - | TRBV7-3
CASTIGPEAFF | TGTGCCAGCACGATTGGGCCTGAAGCTTTCTTT | - | TRBJ1-1 | - | TRBV7-8
CASSLLPEATGNTIYF | TGTGCCAGCAGCTTATTGCCGGAGGCAACTGGAAACACCATATATTTT | few | TRBJ1-3 | - | TRBV7-2